This T cell receptor beta chain was obtained from a study of CD8+ T cells in alopecia areata (dated by TCRdb to about 2018). Study-level background: The treated patients, all with moderate-to-severe alopecia areata, were enrolled in an open-label pilot trial of oral tofacitinib given at 5 to 10 mg twice daily. Patients on tofacitinib were biopsied at baseline and after 4 and 24 weeks of treatment, and several of the patients also had a later scalp biopsy. RNA was extracted with the PAXgene miRNA kit for fixed scalp, the miRNeasy kit for PBMCs, and the RNeasy kit for mouse skin. Scalp clonality was compared among normal scalp (n=4), patchy alopecia areata scalp (n=8), and alopecia totalis/universalis scalp (n=8). In both human patients and the C3H/HeJ mouse model, the study applied high-throughput TCRbeta sequencing to look at T cell clonal expansion in alopecia areata. TCRbeta CDR3 regions were amplified by immunoSEQ multiplex PCR with 35 Vbeta forward and 13 Jbeta reverse primers. Human TCRbeta sequencing covered scalp tissue and sorted CD4+ and CD8+ peripheral blood T cells from patchy and totalis/universalis alopecia areata patients and healthy controls. Disease severity in treated patients was measured with the SALT score, which quantifies the percentage of affected scalp surface area. Tofacitinib was administered for 6 to 18 months, and 6 months of follow-up off drug were then conducted to assess delayed response and recurrence.

A word on this clone: No cognate antigen has been identified for it. One end of the junction is discordant with germline, which a read error may explain.

For CDR1 and CDR2, the germline V gene (reference sequence) lists SGHNT and YYREEE. Reading from cysteine to phenylalanine, the CDR3 counts 12 amino acids. The retained sequence is limited to the CDR3, 36 bases, with the frame set at the first base. The treatment or condition label corresponds to: oral pan-JAK inhibitor, 5-10 mg twice daily. Lesional scalp punch biopsies and peripheral blood were obtained from alopecia areata patients. PBMCs were isolated by density centrifugation and stained for CD3, CD4 and CD8, after which CD4+ and CD8+ T cells were sorted on a FACSAria. General conclusions and limits of the study: Because the treated cohort was small and included a single nonresponder, larger studies are needed to assess links between baseline CD8+ expansion and response. Many expanded lesional clones persisted in scalp and blood during tofacitinib treatment, which may partly explain relapse after stopping treatment. Compared with mice, TCR sequences shared between patients were less clear, possibly partly because of HLA diversity across the patient population. Unlike mouse skin, where gammadelta T cells dominate, normal human skin contains resident alphabeta T cells that get sequenced too, which complicates analysis of the scalp TCR repertoire. Scalp clonality and the number of expanded CD8+ clones among the top 100 scalp clones were significantly decreased by tofacitinib. Lesional scalp, especially in alopecia totalis/universalis, showed higher clonality and more expanded CD8+ clones than normal scalp, suggesting antigenic drive.

The library was generated by the immunoSEQ multiplex PCR assay. For TCR sequencing, RNA was extracted from every sample and reverse transcribed into cDNA to serve as template. SuperScript III was used to make first-strand cDNA, primed with a 2:1 mix of oligo-dT and random hexamers. Amplification bias was assessed with a synthetic immune receptor repertoire, and residual bias was removed computationally. Per the authors' processing: After raw reads were preprocessed to remove errors, the CDR3 was defined following IMGT conventions as running from the conserved cysteine to phenylalanine. To get clonality, Shannon entropy was normalized by log2 of the number of productive unique TCRs and the result was subtracted from 1. Scalp TCRbeta sequences were cross-referenced with sorted blood CD4 and CD8 repertoires so that the CD4 or CD8 identity of scalp clones could be inferred. TCRdb retrieved this table from immuneACCESS and kept in-frame rearrangements only. Not all clones are present; in checked studies, unresolved V genes account for under half, and no reason is known for the remainder. V, J and clone size are those of that table, while D and trimming were read from the DNA. The sample table shows over 90,000 clones, and approximately 84% are seen once. Clones ranked in the top ten supply 11% of the sample.

In this chain, TRBV5-4 is recombined with TRBJ2-3; TRBD2 lines up with 9 middle nucleotides. This TCR came from a human donor with alopecia areata. The starting material was CD8+ T cells sorted from blood, obtained around week 30, from a patient treated with tofacitinib. The DNA is as follows: TGCACGACCAGCGGGGGGTCAGATACGCAGTATTTT. This codes for CTTSGGSDTQYF.